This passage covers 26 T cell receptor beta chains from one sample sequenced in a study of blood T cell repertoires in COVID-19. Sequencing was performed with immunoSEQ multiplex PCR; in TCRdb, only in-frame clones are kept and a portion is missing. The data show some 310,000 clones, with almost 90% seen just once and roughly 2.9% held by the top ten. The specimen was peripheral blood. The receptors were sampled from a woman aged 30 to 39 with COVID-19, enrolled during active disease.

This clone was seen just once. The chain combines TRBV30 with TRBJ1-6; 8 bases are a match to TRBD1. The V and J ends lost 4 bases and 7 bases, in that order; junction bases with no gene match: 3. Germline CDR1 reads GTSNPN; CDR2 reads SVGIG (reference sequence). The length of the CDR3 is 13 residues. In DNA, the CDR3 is TGTGCCTGGACAGGACAGGGAAATTCACCCCTCCACTTT. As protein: CAWTGQGNSPLHF.

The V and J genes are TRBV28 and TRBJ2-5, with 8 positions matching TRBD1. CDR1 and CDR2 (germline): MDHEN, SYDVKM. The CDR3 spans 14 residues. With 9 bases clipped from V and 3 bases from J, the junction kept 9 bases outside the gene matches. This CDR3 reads CASKTGDTKETQYF. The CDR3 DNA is TGTGCCAGTAAGACAGGGGACACAAAAGAGACCCAGTACTTC.

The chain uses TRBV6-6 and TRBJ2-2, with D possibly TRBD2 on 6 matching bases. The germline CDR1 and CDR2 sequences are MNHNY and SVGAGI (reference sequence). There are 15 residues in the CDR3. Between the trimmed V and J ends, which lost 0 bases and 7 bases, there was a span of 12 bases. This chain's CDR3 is CASSYSDGSVGELFF. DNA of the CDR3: TGTGCCAGCAGTTACTCGGACGGGAGCGTCGGGGAGCTGTTTTTT.

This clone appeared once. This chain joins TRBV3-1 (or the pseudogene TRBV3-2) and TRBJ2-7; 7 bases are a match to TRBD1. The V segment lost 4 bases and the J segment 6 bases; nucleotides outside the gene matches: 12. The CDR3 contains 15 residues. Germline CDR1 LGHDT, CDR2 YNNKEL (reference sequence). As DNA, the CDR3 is TGTGCCAGCAGCCCCTCGCGGACAGGTTTCGGCGAGCAGTACTTC. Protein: CASSPSRTGFGEQYF.

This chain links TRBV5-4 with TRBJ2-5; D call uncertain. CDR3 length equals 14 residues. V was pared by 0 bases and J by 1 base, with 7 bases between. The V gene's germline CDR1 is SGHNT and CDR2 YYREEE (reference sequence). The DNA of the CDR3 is TGTGCCAGCAGCTTGGGGCCTGGCCAAGAGACCCAGTACTTC. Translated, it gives CASSLGPGQETQYF.

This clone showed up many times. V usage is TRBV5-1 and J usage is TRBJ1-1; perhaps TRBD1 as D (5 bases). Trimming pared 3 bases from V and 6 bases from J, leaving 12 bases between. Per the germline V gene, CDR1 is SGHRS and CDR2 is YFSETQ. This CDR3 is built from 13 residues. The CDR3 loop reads CASSSGGSPEAFF. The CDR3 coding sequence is TGCGCCAGCAGCTCCGGGGGGAGTCCTGAAGCTTTCTTT.

DNA of the CDR3: TGTGCCAGCAGTGCCGGAGGACTAGCGGGAGATATTCAGTACTTC. Amino acids: CASSAGGLAGDIQYF. V gene TRBV6-4 combines with J gene TRBJ2-4; 13 bases align to TRBD2. This CDR3 has 15 residues. Germline V gene lookup returns CDR1 MRHNA and CDR2 SNTAGT. V shed 4 bases and J 10 bases; nucleotides not matched to a gene: 7.

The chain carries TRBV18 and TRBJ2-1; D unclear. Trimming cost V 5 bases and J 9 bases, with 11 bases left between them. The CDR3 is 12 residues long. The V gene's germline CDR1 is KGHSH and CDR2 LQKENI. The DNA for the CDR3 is TGTGCCAGCTCAGCCTTGAGAGGTGAGCAGTTCTTC. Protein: CASSALRGEQFF. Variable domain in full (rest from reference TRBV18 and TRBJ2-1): NAGVMQNPRHLVRRRGQEARLRCSPMKGHSHVYWYRQLPEEGLKFMVYLQKENIIDESGMPKERFSAEFPKEGPSILRIQQVVRGDSAAYFCASSALRGEQFFGPGTRLTVL.

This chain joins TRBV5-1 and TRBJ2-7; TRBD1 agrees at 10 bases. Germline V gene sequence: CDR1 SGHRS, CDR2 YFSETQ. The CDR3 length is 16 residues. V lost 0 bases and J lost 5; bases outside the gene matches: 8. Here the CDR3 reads CASSLGPGQGKDEQYF. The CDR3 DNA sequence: TGCGCCAGCAGCTTGGGCCCGGGACAGGGGAAGGACGAGCAGTACTTC.

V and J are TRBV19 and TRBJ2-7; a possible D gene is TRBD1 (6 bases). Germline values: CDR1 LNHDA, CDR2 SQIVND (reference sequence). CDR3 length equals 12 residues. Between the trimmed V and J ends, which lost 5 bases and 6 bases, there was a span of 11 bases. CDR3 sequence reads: CASSPTGFEQYF. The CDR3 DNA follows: TGTGCCAGTAGTCCTACAGGGTTCGAGCAGTACTTC.

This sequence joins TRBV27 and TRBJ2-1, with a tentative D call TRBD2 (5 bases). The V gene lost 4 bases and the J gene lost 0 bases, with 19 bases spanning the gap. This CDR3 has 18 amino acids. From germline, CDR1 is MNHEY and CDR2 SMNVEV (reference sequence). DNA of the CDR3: TGTGCCAGCAGTTCCTGGGCTAGCTCATCTAGCTCCTACAATGAGCAGTTCTTC. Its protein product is CASSSWASSSSSYNEQFF.

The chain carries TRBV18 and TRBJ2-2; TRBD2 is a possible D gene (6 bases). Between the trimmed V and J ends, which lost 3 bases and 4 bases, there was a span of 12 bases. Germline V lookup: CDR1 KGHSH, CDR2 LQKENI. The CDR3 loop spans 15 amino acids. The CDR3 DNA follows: TGTGCCAGCTCACCGGAAAGGACTACCACCGGGGAGCTGTTTTTT. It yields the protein CASSPERTTTGELFF. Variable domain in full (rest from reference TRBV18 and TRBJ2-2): NAGVMQNPRHLVRRRGQEARLRCSPMKGHSHVYWYRQLPEEGLKFMVYLQKENIIDESGMPKERFSAEFPKEGPSILRIQQVVRGDSAAYFCASSPERTTTGELFFGEGSRLTVL.

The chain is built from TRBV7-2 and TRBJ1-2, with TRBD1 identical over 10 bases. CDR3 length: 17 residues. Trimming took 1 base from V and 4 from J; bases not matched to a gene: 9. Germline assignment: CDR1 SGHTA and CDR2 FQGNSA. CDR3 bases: TGTGCCAGCAGCTTAGGGTCGGGACAGGGGTCGGGCTATGGCTACACCTTC. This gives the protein CASSLGSGQGSGYGYTF.

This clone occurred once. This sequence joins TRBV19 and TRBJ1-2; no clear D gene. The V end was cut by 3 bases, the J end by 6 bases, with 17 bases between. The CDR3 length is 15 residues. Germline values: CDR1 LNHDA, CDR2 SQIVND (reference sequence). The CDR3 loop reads CASSIGRIREDGYTF. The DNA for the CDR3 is TGTGCCAGTAGTATCGGTCGGATACGGGAGGATGGCTACACCTTC.

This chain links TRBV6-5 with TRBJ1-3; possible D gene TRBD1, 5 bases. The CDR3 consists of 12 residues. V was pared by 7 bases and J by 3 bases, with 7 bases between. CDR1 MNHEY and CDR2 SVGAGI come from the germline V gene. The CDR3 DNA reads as TGTGCCAGCACAGGGAATGGAAACACCATATATTTT. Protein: CASTGNGNTIYF.

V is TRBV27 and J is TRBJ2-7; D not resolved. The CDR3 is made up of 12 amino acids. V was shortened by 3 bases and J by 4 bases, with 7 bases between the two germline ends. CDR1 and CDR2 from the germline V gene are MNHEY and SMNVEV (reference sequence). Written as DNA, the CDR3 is TGTGCCAGCAGTTTCGCAGGTTACGAGCAGTACTTC. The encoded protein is CASSFAGYEQYF.

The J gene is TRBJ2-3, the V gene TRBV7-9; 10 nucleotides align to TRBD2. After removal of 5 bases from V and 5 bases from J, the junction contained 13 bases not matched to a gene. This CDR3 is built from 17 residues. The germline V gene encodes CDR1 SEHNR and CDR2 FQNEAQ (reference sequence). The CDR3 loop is CASSLIGLAGVIDTQYF. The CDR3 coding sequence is TGTGCCAGCAGCCTCATCGGGCTAGCGGGAGTGATAGATACGCAGTATTTT.

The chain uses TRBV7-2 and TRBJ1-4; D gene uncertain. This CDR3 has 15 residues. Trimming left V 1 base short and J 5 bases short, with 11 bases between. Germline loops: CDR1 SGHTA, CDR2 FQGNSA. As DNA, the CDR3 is TGTGCCAGCAGCTTAGTTGGAGCGGGAAATGAAAAACTGTTTTTT. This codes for CASSLVGAGNEKLFF. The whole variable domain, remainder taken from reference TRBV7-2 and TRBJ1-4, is GAGVSQSPSNKVTEKGKDVELRCDPISGHTALYWYRQSLGQGLEFLIYFQGNSAPDKSGLPSDRFSAERTGGSVSTLTIQRTQQEDSAVYLCASSLVGAGNEKLFFGSGTQLSVL.

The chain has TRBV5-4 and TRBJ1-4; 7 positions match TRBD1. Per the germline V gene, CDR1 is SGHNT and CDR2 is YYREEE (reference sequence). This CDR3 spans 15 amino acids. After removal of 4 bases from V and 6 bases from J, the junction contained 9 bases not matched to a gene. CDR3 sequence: CASSKSTGMDEKLFF. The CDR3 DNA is TGTGCCAGCAGCAAGTCGACAGGGATGGATGAAAAACTGTTTTTT.

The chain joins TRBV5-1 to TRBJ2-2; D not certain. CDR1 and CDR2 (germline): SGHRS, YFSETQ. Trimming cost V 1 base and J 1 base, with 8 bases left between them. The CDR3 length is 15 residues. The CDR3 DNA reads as TGCGCCAGCAGCTTGAATGGCGGGAACACCGGGGAGCTGTTTTTT. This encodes CASSLNGGNTGELFF.

The DNA of the CDR3 is TGCGCCAGCAGCTTGGAAGCGGGAGGGCGATGGGGAGATACGCAGTATTTT. It is translated as CASSLEAGGRWGDTQYF. The chain employs TRBV5-1 and TRBJ2-3; 10 bases agree with TRBD2. CDR3 length: 17 residues. Per the germline V gene, CDR1 is SGHRS and CDR2 is YFSETQ. The V segment lost 0 bases and the J segment 5 bases; nucleotides outside the gene matches: 9.

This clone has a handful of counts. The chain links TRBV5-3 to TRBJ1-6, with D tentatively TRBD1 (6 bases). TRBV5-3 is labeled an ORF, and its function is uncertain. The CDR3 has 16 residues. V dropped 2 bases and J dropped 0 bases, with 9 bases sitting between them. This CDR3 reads CARSFRGPSYNSPLHF. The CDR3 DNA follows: TGTGCCAGAAGCTTCAGGGGCCCCTCCTATAATTCACCCCTCCACTTT.

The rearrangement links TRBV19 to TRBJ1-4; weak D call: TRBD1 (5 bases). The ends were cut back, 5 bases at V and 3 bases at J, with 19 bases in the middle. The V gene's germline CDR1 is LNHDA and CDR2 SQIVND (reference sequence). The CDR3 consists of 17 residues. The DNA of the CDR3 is TGTGCCAGTAGTGGACGCTTCTCGGGGGGATCTAATGAAAAACTGTTTTTT. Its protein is CASSGRFSGGSNEKLFF.

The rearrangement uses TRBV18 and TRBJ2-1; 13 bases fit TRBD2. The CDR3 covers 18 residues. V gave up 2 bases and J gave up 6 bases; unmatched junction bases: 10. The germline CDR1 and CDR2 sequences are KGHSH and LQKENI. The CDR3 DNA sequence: TGTGCCAGCTCACCATCCCCACTAGCGGGAGGGGGTGGCAATGAGCAGTTCTTC. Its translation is CASSPSPLAGGGGNEQFF.

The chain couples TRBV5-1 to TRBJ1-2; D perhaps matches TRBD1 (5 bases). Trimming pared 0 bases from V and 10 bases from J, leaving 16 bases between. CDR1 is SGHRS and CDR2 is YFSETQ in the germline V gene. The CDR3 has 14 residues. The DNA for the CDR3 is TGCGCCAGCAGCTTGGCCCTGGGGCAGGGCGTCTACACCTTC. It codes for CASSLALGQGVYTF. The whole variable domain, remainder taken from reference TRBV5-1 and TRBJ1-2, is KAGVTQTPRYLIKTRGQQVTLSCSPISGHRSVSWYQQTPGQGLQFLFEYFSETQRNKGNFPGRFSGRQFSNSRSEMNVSTLELGDSALYLCASSLALGQGVYTFGSGTRLTVV.

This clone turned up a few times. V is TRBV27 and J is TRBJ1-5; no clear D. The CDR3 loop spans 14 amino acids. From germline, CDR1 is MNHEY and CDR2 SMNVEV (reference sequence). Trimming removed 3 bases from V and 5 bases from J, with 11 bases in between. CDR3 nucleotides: TGTGCCAGCAGTTTCAGGCAGGAAGATCAGCCCCAGCATTTT. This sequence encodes CASSFRQEDQPQHF.